Listed below are T cell receptor beta chains from one sample, sequenced in a study of blood T cell repertoires in COVID-19. Here immunoSEQ multiplex PCR was the method, and the copy in TCRdb shows in-frame clones only, minus some. This sample has under 350,000 clones; around 90% occur once, and the top ten carry 2% to 2.5%. The sequencing input was peripheral blood. The receptors originated from a man aged 45-65 years with acute or convalescent COVID-19. The CDR3 runs from the conserved cysteine through the conserved F or W. A D gene is named only where the DNA matches it firmly. Size is stated for part of the rows, as once, few or many counts, or as a class when the clone is expanded.

NA	TRBV10-3	TRBD2	TRBJ2-1	CAISGPGLAGGNEQFF	TGTGCCATCAGTGGTCCGGGACTAGCGGGGGGGAATGAGCAGTTCTTC
NA	TRBV19	TRBD2	TRBJ2-3	CASSVQRGGPGDTQYF	TGTGCCAGTAGTGTCCAGCGGGGGGGCCCGGGTGATACGCAGTATTTT
NA	TRBV19	NA	TRBJ2-7	CASSISRPSYEQYF	TGTGCCAGTAGTATATCCAGGCCCAGCTACGAGCAGTACTTC
few	TRBV5-1	TRBD1	TRBJ1-1	CASSLQGAKGTEAFF	TGCGCCAGCAGCTTGCAGGGGGCGAAGGGCACTGAAGCTTTCTTT
few	TRBV27	TRBD1	TRBJ1-2	CASSSGQAGKYGYTF	TGTGCCAGCAGTTCCGGACAGGCGGGGAAATATGGCTACACCTTC
few	TRBV15	NA	TRBJ2-5	CATSRGLEEIGETQYF	TGTGCCACCAGCAGAGGACTTGAGGAGATTGGGGAGACCCAGTACTTC
once	TRBV3-1/TRBV3-2	TRBD1	TRBJ1-2	CASSRTGGDNGYTF	TGTGCCAGCAGCCGGACAGGGGGCGATAACGGCTACACCTTC
NA	TRBV15	NA	TRBJ1-5	CATSRVQRRSNQPQHF	TGTGCCACCAGCAGAGTCCAGCGTCGGAGCAATCAGCCCCAGCATTTT
NA	TRBV2	TRBD1	TRBJ2-7	CASSGYLGQGAHDEQYF	TGTGCCAGCAGTGGATATTTGGGACAGGGGGCGCACGACGAGCAGTACTTC
NA	TRBV30	NA	TRBJ1-1	CAWTSQGFGTEAFF	TGTGCCTGGACCTCACAGGGTTTCGGCACTGAAGCTTTCTTT
NA	TRBV9	TRBD1	TRBJ2-7	CASSGGQGTYEQYF	TGTGCCAGCAGCGGGGGACAGGGTACCTACGAGCAGTACTTC
NA	TRBV23-1	TRBD1	TRBJ1-5	CASSHLDRVRNQPQHF	TGCGCCAGCAGTCACCTCGACAGGGTACGGAATCAGCCCCAGCATTTT
once	TRBV11-2	NA	TRBJ2-7	CASSLVFPYEQYF	TGTGCCAGCAGCTTAGTATTTCCCTACGAGCAGTACTTC
NA	TRBV19	TRBD1	TRBJ2-3	CASSAYRTGGLISTDTQYF	TGTGCCAGTAGTGCATACCGGACAGGGGGCCTCATCTCGACAGATACGCAGTATTTT
NA	TRBV19	NA	TRBJ1-1	CASIQEWRPEAFF	TGTGCCAGTATACAGGAGTGGCGGCCTGAAGCTTTCTTT
NA	TRBV7-2	NA	TRBJ2-3	CASSFPDRNTQYF	TGTGCCAGCAGCTTCCCTGACAGAAATACGCAGTATTTT
NA	TRBV12-5	TRBD1	TRBJ2-2	CASGLGQGNTGELFF	TGTGCTAGTGGTTTGGGACAGGGGAACACCGGGGAGCTGTTTTTT
many	TRBV10-1	NA	TRBJ2-5	CASSGRGTQYF	TGCGCCAGCAGCGGCCGGGGGACCCAGTACTTC
NA	TRBV4-1	TRBD1	TRBJ1-1	CASSPPWDSNMNTEAFF	TGCGCCAGCAGCCCGCCCTGGGACAGTAACATGAACACTGAAGCTTTCTTT
NA	TRBV3-1/TRBV3-2	TRBD2	TRBJ2-3	CASSRLSGGGTDTQYF	TGTGCCAGCAGCCGACTGAGCGGGGGGGGGACAGATACGCAGTATTTT
NA	TRBV7-9	NA	TRBJ2-7	CASQPSGYEQYF	TGTGCCAGCCAGCCAAGCGGATACGAGCAGTACTTC
NA	TRBV5-6	NA	TRBJ2-1	CASSLAPASEEQFF	TGTGCCAGCAGCTTGGCCCCGGCTAGTGAGGAGCAGTTCTTC
NA	TRBV4-1	NA	TRBJ2-5	CASSQGESQTQYF	TGCGCCAGCAGCCAAGGGGAGTCCCAGACCCAGTACTTC
NA	TRBV5-1	NA	TRBJ1-6	CASSLQGSNYNSPLHF	TGCGCCAGCAGCCTACAGGGAAGTAACTATAATTCACCCCTCCACTTT
NA	TRBV7-9	TRBD1	TRBJ2-2	CASSFTGAGELFF	TGTGCCAGCAGCTTCACAGGGGCCGGGGAGCTGTTTTTT
NA	TRBV7-9	NA	TRBJ2-2	CASSGPGTQDTGELFF	TGTGCCAGCAGCGGACCCGGGACTCAAGACACCGGGGAGCTGTTTTTT
NA	TRBV19	TRBD1	TRBJ1-4	CASKARGSGANEKLFF	TGTGCCAGTAAGGCCAGGGGGTCCGGAGCTAATGAAAAACTGTTTTTT
NA	TRBV6-5	TRBD1	TRBJ2-2	CAAGTGNTGELFF	TGTGCCGCCGGGACAGGGAACACCGGGGAGCTGTTTTTT
NA	TRBV7-8	TRBD1	TRBJ1-2	CASSLVPRGTPGYTF	TGTGCCAGCAGCTTAGTTCCCAGGGGGACCCCTGGCTACACCTTC
NA	TRBV19	NA	TRBJ1-5	CASSLKPGGGGQPQHF	TGTGCCAGTAGTTTAAAACCTGGGGGCGGGGGGCAGCCCCAGCATTTT
few	TRBV2	NA	TRBJ1-2	CASHPGQINYGYTF	TGTGCCAGCCACCCTGGACAGATTAACTATGGCTACACCTTC
NA	TRBV10-3	NA	TRBJ1-1	CAISEPGGGMDTEAFF	TGTGCCATCAGTGAGCCCGGGGGGGGGATGGACACTGAAGCTTTCTTT
NA	TRBV9	TRBD1	TRBJ2-2	CASTGQAVAGELFF	TGTGCCAGCACCGGACAGGCAGTCGCCGGGGAGCTGTTTTTT
NA	TRBV14	NA	TRBJ2-4	CASRPEQGPSKNIQYF	TGTGCCAGCAGGCCGGAACAGGGACCCTCCAAAAACATTCAGTACTTC
NA	TRBV7-2	TRBD1	TRBJ1-2	CASSRDRANYGYTF	TGTGCCAGCAGCAGGGACAGAGCTAACTATGGCTACACCTTC
few	TRBV12-3/TRBV12-4	NA	TRBJ1-1	CASMRGGFEAFF	TGTGCCAGCATGAGGGGGGGCTTTGAAGCTTTCTTT
NA	TRBV5-1	NA	TRBJ2-2	CASSHARVPGELFF	TGCGCCAGCAGCCACGCCCGGGTTCCCGGGGAGCTGTTTTTT
medium-sized	TRBV19	NA	TRBJ2-6	CASSREGSSGANVLTF	TGTGCCAGTAGTCGGGAAGGGAGCTCTGGGGCCAACGTCCTGACTTTC
medium-sized	TRBV27	TRBD1	TRBJ1-1	CASSLFTGVAEAFF	TGTGCCAGCAGTTTATTCACAGGGGTGGCTGAAGCTTTCTTT
NA	TRBV10-2	NA	TRBJ2-6	CASSGSGAGANVLTF	TGCGCCAGCAGTGGATCCGGGGCTGGGGCCAACGTCCTGACTTTC
NA	TRBV18	NA	TRBJ2-6	CASSPLNSGANVLTF	TGTGCCAGCTCACCCCTAAACTCTGGGGCCAACGTCCTGACTTTC
NA	TRBV19	NA	TRBJ1-1	CASSIVTGGLTEAFF	TGTGCCAGTAGTATCGTCACCGGAGGGTTAACTGAAGCTTTCTTT
few	TRBV5-1	NA	TRBJ2-5	CASSLNSPQETQYF	TGCGCCAGCAGCTTAAACAGTCCCCAAGAGACCCAGTACTTC
NA	TRBV27	NA	TRBJ1-1	CASRLYRVNTEAFF	TGTGCCAGCAGGCTCTACAGGGTTAACACTGAAGCTTTCTTT